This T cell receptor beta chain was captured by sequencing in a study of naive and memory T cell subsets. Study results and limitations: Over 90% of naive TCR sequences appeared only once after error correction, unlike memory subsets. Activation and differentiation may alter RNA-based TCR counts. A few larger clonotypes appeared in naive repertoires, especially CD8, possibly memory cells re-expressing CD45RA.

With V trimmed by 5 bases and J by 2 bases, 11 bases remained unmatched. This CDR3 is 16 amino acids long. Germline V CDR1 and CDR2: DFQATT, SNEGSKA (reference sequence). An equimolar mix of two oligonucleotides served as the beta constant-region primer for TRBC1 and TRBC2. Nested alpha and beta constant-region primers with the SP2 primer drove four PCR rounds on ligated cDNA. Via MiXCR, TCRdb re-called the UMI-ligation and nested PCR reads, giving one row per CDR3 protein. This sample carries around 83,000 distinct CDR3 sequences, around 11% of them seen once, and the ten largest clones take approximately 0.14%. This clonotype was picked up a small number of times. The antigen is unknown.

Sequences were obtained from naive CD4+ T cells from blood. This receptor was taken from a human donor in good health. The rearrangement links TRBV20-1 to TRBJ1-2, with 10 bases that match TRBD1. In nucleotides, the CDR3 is TGCAGTGCTGTACGCCGGGACAGGGGCAAGAACTATGGCTACACCTTC. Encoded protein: CSAVRRDRGKNYGYTF.